This TCR beta chain was identified during a study of CD8 T cells in ankylosing spondylitis. This clonotype was observed many times. Antigen unknown. CDR3 length: 14 amino acids. Looked up from germline, CDR1 is SEHNR and CDR2 is FQNEAQ (reference sequence). V gave up 6 bases and J gave up 3 bases, with 14 bases separating them. The TCR beta libraries were generated through quantitative 5'-RACE incorporating molecular barcodes. A single record per CDR3 protein comes from TCRdb applying MiXCR to the 5' RACE reads. Seen here are about 240,000 distinct CDR3 sequences, less than 10% observed once, and the top ten hold almost 7%. Points from the study as a whole: Matched synovial fluid from ankylosing spondylitis patients was reported to be enriched for disease-linked clones. Within peripheral blood, clones linked to disease were CD8+ and relatively rare. A motif of fewer than ten highly homologous TCR beta variants was seen as apparently characteristic of ankylosing spondylitis blood.

The source is a male donor with ankylosing spondylitis or in good health (not recorded which). The sequenced material came from blood, either unsorted or a sorted T cell fraction (not recorded which). The J gene is TRBJ1-2, the V gene TRBV7-9, with D uncertain. In DNA form, the CDR3 reads TGTGCCAGCAGTACACGGGGAGGAGACTATGGCTACACCTTC. Encoded protein: CASSTRGGDYGYTF.